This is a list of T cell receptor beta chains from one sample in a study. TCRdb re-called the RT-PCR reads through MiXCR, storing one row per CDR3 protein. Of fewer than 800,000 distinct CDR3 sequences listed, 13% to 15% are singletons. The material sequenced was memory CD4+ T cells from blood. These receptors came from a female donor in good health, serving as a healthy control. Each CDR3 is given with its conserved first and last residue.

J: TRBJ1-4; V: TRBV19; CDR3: CASSTPGQGIEKLFF
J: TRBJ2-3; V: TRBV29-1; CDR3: CSVGSGGSTDTQYF
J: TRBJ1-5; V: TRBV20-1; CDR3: CSARDRHSYSNQPQHF
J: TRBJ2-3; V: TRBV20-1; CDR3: CSALLAGTDTQYF
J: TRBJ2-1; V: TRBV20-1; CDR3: CSMIGGRKYNEQFF
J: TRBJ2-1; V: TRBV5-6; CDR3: CASTKSYEQFF
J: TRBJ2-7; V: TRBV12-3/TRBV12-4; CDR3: CASSEGTGNYEQYF
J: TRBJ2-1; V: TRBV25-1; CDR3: CASSGTRLAIYNEQFF
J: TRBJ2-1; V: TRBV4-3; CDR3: CASSQEQGDEQFF
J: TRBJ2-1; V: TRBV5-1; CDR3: CASSLVQGSYNEQFF
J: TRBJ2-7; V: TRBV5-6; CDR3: CASSPMGGEQYF
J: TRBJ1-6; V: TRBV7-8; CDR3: CASSFDEDSPLHF
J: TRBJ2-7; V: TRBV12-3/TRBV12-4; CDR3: CASSRQGWNEQYF
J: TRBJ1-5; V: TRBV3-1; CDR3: CASSQDSRLQPQHF
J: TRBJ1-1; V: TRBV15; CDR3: CATSRDRVGAFF
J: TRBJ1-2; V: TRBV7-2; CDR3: CASSLAEGYNYGYTF
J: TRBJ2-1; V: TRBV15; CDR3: CATSRDGGEQFF
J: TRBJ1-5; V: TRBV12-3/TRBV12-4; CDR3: CASGSGNQPQHF
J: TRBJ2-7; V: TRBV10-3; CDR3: CAISAPRQGTYEQYF
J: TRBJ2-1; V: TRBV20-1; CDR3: CSAHSGTGAYNEQFF
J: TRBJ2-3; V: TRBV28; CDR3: CASIDSRGDTQYF
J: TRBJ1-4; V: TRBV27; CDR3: CASSSPGLGVEKLFF
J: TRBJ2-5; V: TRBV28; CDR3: CASSHTSGSSETQYF
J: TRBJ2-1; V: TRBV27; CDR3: CASSTRDRGRKQFF
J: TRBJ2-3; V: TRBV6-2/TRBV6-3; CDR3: CASSYSGAADTQYF
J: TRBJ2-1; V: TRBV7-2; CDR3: CASKPLTRPEQFF
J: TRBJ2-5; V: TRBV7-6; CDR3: CASTQGGRVYQETQYF
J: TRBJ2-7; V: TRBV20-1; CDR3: CSARDSPYEQYF
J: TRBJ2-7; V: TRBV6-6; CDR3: CASNIGLPTYEQYF
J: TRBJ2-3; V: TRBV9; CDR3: CASSVGASGTTDTQYF
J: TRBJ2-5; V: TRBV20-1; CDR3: CSARVLGRETQYF
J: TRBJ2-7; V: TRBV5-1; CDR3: CASSLAQNYEQYF
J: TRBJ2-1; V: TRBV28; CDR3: CASSRPQGIHEQFF
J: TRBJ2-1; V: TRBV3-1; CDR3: CASSQGGTGGLNEQFF
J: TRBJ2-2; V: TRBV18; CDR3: CASSRAAANTGELFF
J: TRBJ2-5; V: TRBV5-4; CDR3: CASSPFRGGSSLETQYF
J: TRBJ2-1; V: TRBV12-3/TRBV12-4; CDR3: CASFETGAMFGSNEQFF
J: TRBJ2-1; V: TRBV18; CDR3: CASSSMRAGADEQFF
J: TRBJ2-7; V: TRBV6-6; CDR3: CASSYLGSYEQYF
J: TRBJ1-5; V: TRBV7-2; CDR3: CASSTPTGGGQPQHF
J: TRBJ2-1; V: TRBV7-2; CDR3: CASSPPAAYNEQFF
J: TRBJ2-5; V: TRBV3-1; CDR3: CASSHDGRRGETQYF
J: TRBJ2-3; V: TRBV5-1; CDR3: CASSLGTVATDTQYF
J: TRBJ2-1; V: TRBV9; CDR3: CASSASGTRGGNEQFF
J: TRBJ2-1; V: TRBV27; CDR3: CASSRSAGGGGEQFF
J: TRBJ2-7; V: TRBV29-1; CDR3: CSVGGLAGEGYEQYF
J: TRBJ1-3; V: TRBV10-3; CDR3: CAISADVRSGNTIYF
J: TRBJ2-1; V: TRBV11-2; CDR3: CASSLGLAGDRHEQFF
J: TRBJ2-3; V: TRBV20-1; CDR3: CSGTAPTDTQYF
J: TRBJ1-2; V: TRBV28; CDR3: CASSKMGGAGGYTF